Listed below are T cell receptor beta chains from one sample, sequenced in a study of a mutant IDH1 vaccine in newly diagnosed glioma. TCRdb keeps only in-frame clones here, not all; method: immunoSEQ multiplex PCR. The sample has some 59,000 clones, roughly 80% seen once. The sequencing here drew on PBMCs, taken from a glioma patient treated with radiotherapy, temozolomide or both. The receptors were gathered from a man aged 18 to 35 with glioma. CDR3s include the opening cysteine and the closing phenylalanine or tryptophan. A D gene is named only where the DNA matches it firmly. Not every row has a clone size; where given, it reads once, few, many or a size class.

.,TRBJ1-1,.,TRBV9,CASSVGGYTEAFF,TGTGCCAGCAGCGTAGGAGGTTACACTGAAGCTTTCTTT
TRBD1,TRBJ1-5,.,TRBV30,CAFSGTGKVGSQPQHF,TGTGCCTTTTCGGGGACAGGAAAGGTTGGGAGTCAGCCCCAGCATTTT
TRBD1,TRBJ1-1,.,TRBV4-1,CASSQRDRGSGEAFF,TGCGCCAGCAGCCAAAGGGACAGGGGGTCTGGTGAAGCTTTCTTT
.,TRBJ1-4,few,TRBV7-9,CASSPDIRGTTNEKLFF,TGTGCCAGCAGCCCGGATATAAGGGGGACCACTAATGAAAAACTGTTTTTT
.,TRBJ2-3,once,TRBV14,CASSPSVTQYF,TGTGCCAGCAGCCCCTCGGTTACGCAGTATTTT
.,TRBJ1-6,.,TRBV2,CASDEGQYNSPLHF,TGTGCCAGCGATGAAGGGCAGTACAATTCACCCCTCCACTTT
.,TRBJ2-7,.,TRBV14,CASSQAYEQYF,TGTGCCAGCAGCCAAGCATACGAGCAGTACTTC
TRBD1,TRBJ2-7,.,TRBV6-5,CASSKLRDRVVEQYF,TGTGCCAGCAGTAAACTACGGGACAGGGTGGTCGAGCAGTACTTC
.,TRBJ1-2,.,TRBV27,CASSRGGNYGYTF,TGTGCCAGCAGCCGCGGTGGAAACTATGGCTACACCTTC
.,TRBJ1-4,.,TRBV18,CASSPPDSLVEKLFF,TGTGCCAGCTCACCACCTGACAGCTTGGTAGAAAAACTGTTTTTT
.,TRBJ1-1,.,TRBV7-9,CASSLSLGGYTEAFF,TGTGCCAGCAGCTTATCCCTTGGGGGATACACTGAAGCTTTCTTT
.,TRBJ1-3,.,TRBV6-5,CASSYSRDRPGNTIYF,TGTGCCAGCAGTTACTCCAGGGATCGGCCTGGAAACACCATATATTTT
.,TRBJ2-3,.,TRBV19,CASSIFSGPSATQYF,TGTGCCAGTAGTATCTTCTCGGGGCCTAGCGCTACGCAGTATTTT
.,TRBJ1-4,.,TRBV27,CASSGAGATNEKLFF,TGTGCCAGCAGTGGGGCAGGGGCAACTAATGAAAAACTGTTTTTT
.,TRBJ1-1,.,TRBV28,CASSSDIYTEAFF,TGTGCCAGCAGTTCGGACATTTACACTGAAGCTTTCTTT
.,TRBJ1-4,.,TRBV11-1,CASSPRGANEKLFF,TGTGCCAGCAGCCCGAGGGGGGCCAATGAAAAACTGTTTTTT
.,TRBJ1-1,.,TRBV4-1,CASSLRGTGANTEAFF,TGCGCCAGCAGCCTTCGTGGGACTGGGGCGAACACTGAAGCTTTCTTT
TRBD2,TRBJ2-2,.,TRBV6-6,CASSTSGRAAGELFF,TGTGCCAGCAGTACTAGCGGGAGGGCCGCCGGGGAGCTGTTTTTT
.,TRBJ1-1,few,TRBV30,CAWSESTDTEAFF,TGTGCCTGGAGTGAATCCACAGACACTGAAGCTTTCTTT
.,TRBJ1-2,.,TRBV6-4,CASSDSPGSYGYTF,TGTGCCAGCAGTGACTCGCCAGGGAGCTATGGCTACACCTTC
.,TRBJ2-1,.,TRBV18,CASSPPGPANEQFF,TGTGCCAGCTCACCTCCAGGTCCCGCCAATGAGCAGTTCTTC
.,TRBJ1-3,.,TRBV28,CASSLVRPSRTIYF,TGTGCCAGCAGTTTAGTCCGGCCGTCGAGAACCATATATTTT
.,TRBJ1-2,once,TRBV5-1,CASSLDGSRFYGYTF,TGCGCCAGCAGCTTGGATGGGTCTCGGTTCTATGGCTACACCTTC
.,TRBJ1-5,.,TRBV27,CASSLLFGGQPQHF,TGTGCCAGCAGTTTATTGTTTGGGGGTCAGCCCCAGCATTTT
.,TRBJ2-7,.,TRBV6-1,CASTLGQNYEQYF,TGTGCCAGCACCCTGGGACAAAACTACGAGCAGTACTTC
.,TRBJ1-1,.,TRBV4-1,CASSQAGGGNTEAFF,TGCGCCAGCAGCCAAGCTGGGGGGGGAAACACTGAAGCTTTCTTT
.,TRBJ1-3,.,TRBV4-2,CASSLHYRDTGNTIYF,TGTGCCAGCAGTCTCCATTACAGGGACACTGGAAACACCATATATTTT
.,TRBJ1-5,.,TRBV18,CASSPRGEGSNQPQHF,TGTGCCAGCTCACCGAGGGGGGAAGGTAGCAATCAGCCCCAGCATTTT
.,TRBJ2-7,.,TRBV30,CAWSVRRQGSYEQYF,TGTGCCTGGAGTGTACGGAGGCAGGGGAGCTACGAGCAGTACTTC
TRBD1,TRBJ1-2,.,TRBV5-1,CASSLTGTGVVSYTF,TGCGCCAGCAGCTTGACCGGGACAGGGGTGGTCAGCTACACCTTC
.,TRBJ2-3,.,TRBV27,CASSLEVGTDTQYF,TGTGCCAGCAGTTTAGAGGTGGGCACAGATACGCAGTATTTT
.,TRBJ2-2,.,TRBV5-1,CASNRVGGANTGELFF,TGCGCCAGCAACAGGGTAGGAGGTGCGAACACCGGGGAGCTGTTTTTT
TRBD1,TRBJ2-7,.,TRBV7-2,CASSLDRGPTEQYF,TGTGCCAGCAGCTTAGACAGGGGCCCGACTGAGCAGTACTTC
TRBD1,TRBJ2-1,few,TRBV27,CASRSQGSPLDFF,TGTGCCAGCAGATCACAGGGGAGTCCACTAGACTTCTTC
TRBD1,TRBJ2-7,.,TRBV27,CASSPTWTGTYEQYF,TGTGCCAGCAGTCCCACCTGGACAGGGACCTACGAGCAGTACTTC
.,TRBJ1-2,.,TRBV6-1,CASRGGGYTF,TGTGCCAGCAGGGGGGGTGGCTACACCTTC
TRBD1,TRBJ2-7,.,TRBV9,CASSVRTGSDEQYF,TGTGCCAGCAGCGTCAGGACAGGTAGCGACGAGCAGTACTTC
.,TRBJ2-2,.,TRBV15,CATSRWGTSEELFF,TGTGCCACCAGCAGATGGGGGACCTCGGAGGAGCTGTTTTTT
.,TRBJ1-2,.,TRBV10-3,CAISETPVNYGYTF,TGTGCCATCAGTGAGACACCCGTTAACTATGGCTACACCTTC
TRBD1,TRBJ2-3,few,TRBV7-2,CASSPDRGADTQYF,TGTGCCAGCAGCCCAGACAGGGGTGCAGATACGCAGTATTTT
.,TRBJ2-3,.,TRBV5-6,CASTDNRADTQYF,TGTGCCAGCACCGACAACAGGGCGGATACGCAGTATTTT
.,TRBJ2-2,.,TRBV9,CASSGRVTGELFF,TGTGCCAGCAGCGGCAGGGTCACCGGGGAGCTGTTTTTT
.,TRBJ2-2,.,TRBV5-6,CASSFRGVVSAGELFF,TGTGCCAGCAGCTTCCGAGGGGTGGTTAGCGCCGGGGAGCTGTTTTTT
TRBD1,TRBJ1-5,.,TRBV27,CASRVGGTGMNQPQHF,TGTGCCAGCAGGGTGGGCGGGACAGGGATGAATCAGCCCCAGCATTTT
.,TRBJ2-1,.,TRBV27,CASNTGIWDEQFF,TGTGCCAGCAATACTGGCATTTGGGATGAGCAGTTCTTC
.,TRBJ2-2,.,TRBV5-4,CASSLRGANTGELFF,TGTGCCAGCAGCTTAAGGGGAGCGAACACCGGGGAGCTGTTTTTT